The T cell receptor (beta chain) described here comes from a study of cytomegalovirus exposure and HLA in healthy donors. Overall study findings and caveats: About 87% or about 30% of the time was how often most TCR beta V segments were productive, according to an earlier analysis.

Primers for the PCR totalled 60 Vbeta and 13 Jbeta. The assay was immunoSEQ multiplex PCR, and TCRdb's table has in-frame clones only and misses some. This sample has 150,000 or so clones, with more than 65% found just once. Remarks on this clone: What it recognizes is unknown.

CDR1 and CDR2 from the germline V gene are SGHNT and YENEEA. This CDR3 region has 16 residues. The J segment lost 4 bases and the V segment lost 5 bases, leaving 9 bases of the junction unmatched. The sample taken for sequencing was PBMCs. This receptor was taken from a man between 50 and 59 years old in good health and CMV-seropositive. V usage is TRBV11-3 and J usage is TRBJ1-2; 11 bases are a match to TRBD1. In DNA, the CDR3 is TGTGCCAGCAGCCCACGGACAGGGGGCATCCTCTATGGCTACACCTTC. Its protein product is CASSPRTGGILYGYTF. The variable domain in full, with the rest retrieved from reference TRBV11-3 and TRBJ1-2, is EAGVVQSPRYKIIEKKQPVAFWCNPISGHNTLYWYLQNLGQGPELLIRYENEEAVDDSQLPKDRFSAERLKGVDSTLKIQPAELGDSAVYLCASSPRTGGILYGYTFGSGTRLTVV.